This paragraph covers one T cell receptor (beta chain) sequence. Antigen unknown. Following RNA extraction, reverse transcription yielded cDNA that acted as the sequencing template. The method was immunoSEQ multiplex PCR; TCRdb's version includes in-frame clones alone and lacks a portion of them. The sample has approximately 100,000 clones; about three fifths are singletons. Trimming stripped 7 bases from V and 7 bases from J, with 16 bases between. Germline V gives CDR1 MGHDK, CDR2 SYGVNS. The CDR3 has 13 residues. This sample was taken from a study of CD8+ T cells in alopecia areata. On the study more broadly: Those treated were given oral tofacitinib at 5 to 10 mg twice daily. Broader study findings: Many expanded lesional clones persisted in scalp and blood during tofacitinib.

Treatment defined: oral pan-JAK inhibitor, 5-10 mg twice daily. The starting material was CD8+ T cells sorted from blood, obtained at approximately week 60, from a patient treated with tofacitinib. The rearrangement links TRBV25-1 to TRBJ1-2; a possible D gene is TRBD1 (5 bases). The sequence was obtained from a human donor with alopecia areata. In DNA form, the CDR3 reads TGTGCCAGCACCTCTACAGGAGGGATTGGCTACACCTTC. It encodes CASTSTGGIGYTF.